This T cell receptor (beta chain) was captured by sequencing in a study of T-cell reconstitution after alpha-beta-depleted transplantation in children. This sample's TCRbeta library carried unique molecular identifier barcodes. MiXCR, applied by TCRdb to the PCR reads, yields one record per CDR3 protein. The sample records around 240,000 distinct CDR3 sequences, around 8% being singletons. The CDR3 sequence is 15 residues long. Trimming removed 1 base from V and 7 bases from J; junction bases left unmatched: 5. CDR1 and CDR2 from the germline V gene are MNHEY and SMNVEV (reference sequence). This clonotype was detected many times. The antigen is unknown. Findings and limits, study-wide: Where some patients showed high TCRbeta diversity at day 60, it came from recipient T cells and thymic progenitors that had survived. T-cell counts and diversity at one year following transplant were attributed mainly to newly produced T cells.

The chain uses TRBV27 and TRBJ2-1; 9 bases fit TRBD2. The sample consisted of PBMCs, mostly from graft donor cells, taken 180 days after TCRalphabeta/CD19-depleted stem cell transplant. This sequence was found in a male patient under 18 who had a stem cell transplant for acute lymphoblastic leukemia, so the T cells may come from the graft donor. CDR3 coding DNA: TGTGCCAGCAGTTTATGGGGTAGCGGGAGAAATGAGCAGTTCTTC. It specifies CASSLWGSGRNEQFF.